This T cell receptor beta chain was captured in a study of T cells in Graves' hyperthyroidism and ophthalmopathy. Overall study context: The initial diagnosis was the point when peripheral blood was collected, ahead of any treatment. Overall study findings and caveats: Blood also contained most expanded thyroid clonotypes above 0.001.

This clonotype was counted ten times or more. The antigen is undetermined. The CDR3 regions of TCR beta were amplified from RNA transcripts. First-round RT-PCR of the TCR CDR3 relied on the HTBI primer set. TCRdb re-analysed the multiplex PCR reads in MiXCR, keeping a single row per CDR3 protein. The table lists 250,000 to 350,000 distinct CDR3 sequences, roughly 20% of them singletons. Diagnoses were established using clinical symptoms, serum thyroxine and TRAb, thyroid ultrasound and orbital computed tomography. Fresh peripheral blood, roughly 9.8 ml of it, supplied the PBMCs. The source is a man aged 25-45 years with Graves' ophthalmopathy. Sequenced: blood.

The CDR3 sequence: CASSRGTSGRDEQFF. Written as DNA, the CDR3 is TGTGCCAGCAGTCGCGGGACTAGCGGGAGGGATGAGCAGTTCTTC. The rearrangement uses TRBV28 and TRBJ2-1; 16 nucleotides line up with TRBD2. The CDR3 has 15 amino acids. V dropped 5 bases and J dropped 8; count of bases not matched to a gene: 3. Germline V gives CDR1 MDHEN, CDR2 SYDVKM.